This entry concerns a single TCR beta chain. This sample stems from a study of blood T cell repertoires in COVID-19. Across the study: Samples representing acute and convalescent COVID-19 were sourced from the United States, Italy and Spain. PBMCs, B-cell-depleted T cells, or T cells were the source of the cDNA or gDNA that made up the material.

As handled by the study authors: From reference gene primer amplification, estimates of nucleated cell counts were derived. The method was immunoSEQ multiplex PCR; TCRdb's version includes in-frame clones alone and lacks a portion of them. The V and J calls and the clone size are those of that table, but D and trimming were determined from the DNA. This table has over 600,000 clones, approximately 90% appearing once. Sequencing was carried out using peripheral blood. This clonotype was obtained from a woman aged 18-35 years with acute or convalescent COVID-19.

The CDR3 DNA sequence: TGCAGCGTTGGGGTGTCCGGGACAGAGAACACTGAAGCTTTCTTT. Protein sequence: CSVGVSGTENTEAFF. The gene calls are TRBV29-1 and TRBJ1-1; TRBD1 aligns across 7 bases. CDR3 length: 15 residues. Trimming cost V 4 bases and J 1 base; bases outside gene matches: 9. Germline values: CDR1 SQVTM, CDR2 ANQGSEA. The variable domain in full, completed from reference TRBV29-1 and TRBJ1-1, reads SAVISQKPSRDICQRGTSLTIQCQVDSQVTMMFWYRQQPGQSLTLIATANQGSEATYESGFVIDKFPISRPNLTFSTLTVSNMSPEDSSIYLCSVGVSGTENTEAFFGQGTRLTVV.